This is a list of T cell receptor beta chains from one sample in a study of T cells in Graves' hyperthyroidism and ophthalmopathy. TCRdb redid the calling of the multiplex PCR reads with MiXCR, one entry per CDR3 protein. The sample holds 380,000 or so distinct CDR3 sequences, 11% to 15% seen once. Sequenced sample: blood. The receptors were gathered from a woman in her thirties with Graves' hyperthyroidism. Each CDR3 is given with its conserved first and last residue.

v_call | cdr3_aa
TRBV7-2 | CASSLATSGLLSYEQYF
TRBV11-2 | CASSRLLATNTGELFF
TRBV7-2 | CASTSQGYGDEQYF
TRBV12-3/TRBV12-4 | CASSLKRQGGEKLFF
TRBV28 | CATRARLYEQYF
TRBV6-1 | CASSESFSAAPQHF
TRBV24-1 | CATSDFRASTSGTGELFF
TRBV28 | CAIQAGAVMETQYF
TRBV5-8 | CASNKRQGSNQPQHF
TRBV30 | CAWSGGGGKPQHF
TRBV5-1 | CASRPGQPYGYTF
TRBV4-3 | CASSLREDFTEAFF
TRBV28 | CASSLDRTGKNTEAFF
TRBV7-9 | CASSLRGAGLAGYEQFF
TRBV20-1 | CSARVRGLSGYNEQFF
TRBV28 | CASSSTPRAQYF
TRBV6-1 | CASSETPSGTGTDTQYF
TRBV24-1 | CATSPGQNQPQHF
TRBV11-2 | CASSLPGTYEQYF
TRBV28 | CASSLGTSGTLAKNIQYF
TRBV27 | CASRGQNKNIQYF
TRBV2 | CATKAGQMNTGELFF
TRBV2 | CASSEVGGRRDEKLFF
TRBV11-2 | CASSLGVGPYNEQFF
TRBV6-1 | CASSAVRTSGIYNEQFF
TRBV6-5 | CASSYGGLGGMRETQYF
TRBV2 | CASMNSGPGGNIQYF
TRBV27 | CASSLTVNRGRTGELFF